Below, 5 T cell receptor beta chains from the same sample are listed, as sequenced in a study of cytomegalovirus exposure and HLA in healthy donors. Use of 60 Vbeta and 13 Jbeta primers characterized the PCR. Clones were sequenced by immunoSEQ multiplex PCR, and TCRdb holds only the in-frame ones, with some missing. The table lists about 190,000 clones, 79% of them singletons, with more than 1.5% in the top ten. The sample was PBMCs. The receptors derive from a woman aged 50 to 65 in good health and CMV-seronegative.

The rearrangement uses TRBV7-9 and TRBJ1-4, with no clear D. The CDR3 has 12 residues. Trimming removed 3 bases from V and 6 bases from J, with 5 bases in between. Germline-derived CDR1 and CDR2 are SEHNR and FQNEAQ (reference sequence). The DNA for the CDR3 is TGTGCCAGCAGCTTCTTAGATGAAAAACTGTTTTTT. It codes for CASSFLDEKLFF.

As DNA, the CDR3 is TGTGCCAGCAGCTTAGGTCTAACCTCCTACAATGAGCAGTTCTTC. Protein: CASSLGLTSYNEQFF. The rearrangement links TRBV11-3 to TRBJ2-1, with unresolved D. The germline gives CDR1 SGHNT, CDR2 YENEEA. The CDR3 loop spans 15 amino acids. V lost 1 base and J lost 0, with 7 bases in between.

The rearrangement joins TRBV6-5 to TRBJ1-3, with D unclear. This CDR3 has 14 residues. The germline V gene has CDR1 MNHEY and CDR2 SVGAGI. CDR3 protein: CATSSSYSGNTIYF. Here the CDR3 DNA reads TGTGCTACCTCCTCCAGTTACTCTGGAAACACCATATATTTT.

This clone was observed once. The CDR3 is CASSRRGDGELFF. In nucleotides, the CDR3 is TGCGCCAGCAGCAGGCGGGGTGACGGGGAGCTGTTTTTT. The chain couples TRBV5-1 to TRBJ2-2; D perhaps matches TRBD2 (6 bases). Trimming removed 4 bases at V and 7 bases at J, with 11 bases between. Germline V gene data show CDR1 as SGHRS and CDR2 as YFSETQ. The CDR3 is 13 residues long.

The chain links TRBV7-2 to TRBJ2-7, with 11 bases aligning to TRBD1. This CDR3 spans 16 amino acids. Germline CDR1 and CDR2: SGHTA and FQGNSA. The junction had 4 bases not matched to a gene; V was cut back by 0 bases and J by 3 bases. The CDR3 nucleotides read TGTGCCAGCAGCTTAGCGGGACAGGGGGGAAACTACGAGCAGTACTTC. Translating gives CASSLAGQGGNYEQYF.